One and the same sample provided the 14 T cell receptor beta chains below, sequenced in a study of technical replicates of blood from a few donors. The repertoire was sequenced with immunoSEQ multiplex PCR; TCRdb's copy has only in-frame clones and lacks some. In the table there are about 83,000 clones, approximately 97% of which are singletons. The sequenced sample consisted of T cells isolated from PBMCs. These TCRs come from a human donor in good health.

The chain links TRBV30 to TRBJ2-3, with no clear D. The CDR3 totals 14 residues. Trimming took off 3 bases at V and 2 bases at J, with 12 bases between the two ends. Germline V gene sequence: CDR1 GTSNPN, CDR2 SVGIG (reference sequence). The CDR3 sequence: CAWRKTLNTDTQYF. The CDR3, as DNA: TGTGCCTGGAGGAAAACACTAAACACAGATACGCAGTATTTT. The whole variable domain, remainder taken from reference TRBV30 and TRBJ2-3, is SQTIHQWPATLVQPVGSPLSLECTVEGTSNPNLYWYRQAAGRGLQLLFYSVGIGQISSEVPQNLSASRPQDRQFILSSKKLLLSDSGFYLCAWRKTLNTDTQYFGPGTRLTVL.

The genes are TRBV10-2 and TRBJ2-7; 14 bases match TRBD2. The V and J ends lost 8 bases and 6 bases, in that order; junction bases with no gene match: 3. This CDR3 is built from 13 residues. The germline V gene encodes CDR1 WSHSY and CDR2 SAAADI. The CDR3 here is CASGGLAGVEQYF. As DNA, the CDR3 is TGCGCCAGCGGGGGACTAGCGGGAGTCGAGCAGTACTTC.

The genes are TRBV6-5 and TRBJ1-1; the match to TRBD1 covers 7 bases. The trim removed 7 bases at V and 1 base at J, leaving 9 bases unmatched. The CDR3 sequence is 15 residues long. CDR1 is MNHEY and CDR2 is SVGAGI in the germline V gene. The CDR3 sequence is CASIRRRDRNTEAFF. The CDR3 nucleotides read TGTGCCAGCATCCGACGTCGGGACAGGAACACTGAAGCTTTCTTT.

The chain carries TRBV11-2 and TRBJ2-1; D is unresolved. This CDR3 has 13 residues. Per germline, CDR1 SGHAT and CDR2 FQNNGV. The germline V and J ends were trimmed by 0 bases and 8 bases, with 8 bases remaining between them. CDR3 DNA: TGTGCCAGCAGCTTAGATCTCTCCCATGAGCAGTTCTTC. It codes for CASSLDLSHEQFF.

This chain's CDR3 is CASSPGSLYGYTF. DNA for the CDR3: TGTGCCAGCAGTCCAGGGTCCCTCTATGGCTACACCTTC. The rearrangement joins TRBV27 to TRBJ1-2, with TRBD1 as a possible D gene (5 bases). The germline V gene has CDR1 MNHEY and CDR2 SMNVEV (reference sequence). The CDR3 sequence is 13 residues long. V lost 5 bases and J 4 bases, leaving 11 bases between the germline ends.

The chain uses TRBV5-4 and TRBJ2-1, with 9 nucleotides matching TRBD2. The V segment lost 0 bases and the J segment 7 bases; nucleotides outside the gene matches: 5. Germline V CDR1 and CDR2: SGHNT, YYREEE (reference sequence). The CDR3 runs to 15 residues. The CDR3 loop reads CASSLGLADGNEQFF. CDR3 sequence (DNA): TGTGCCAGCAGCTTGGGACTAGCGGATGGAAATGAGCAGTTCTTC.

V is TRBV9 and J is TRBJ1-1; possibly TRBD1 for D (6 bases). In germline, CDR1 is SGDLS, CDR2 YYNGEE. V lost 4 bases, J lost 1 base, and 11 bases lay in between. The CDR3 is made up of 14 amino acids. The CDR3 bases are TGTGCCAGCAGCTTCCGAGGGGGGAACACTGAAGCTTTCTTT. It is translated as CASSFRGGNTEAFF.

CDR3 sequence reads: CASHVGTGSFWNTGELFF. The CDR3 bases are TGTGCCAGCCACGTAGGGACAGGGAGTTTTTGGAACACCGGGGAGCTGTTTTTT. V gene TRBV27 combines with J gene TRBJ2-2; TRBD1 aligns across 9 bases. The V and J ends lost 8 bases and 1 base, in that order; junction bases with no gene match: 14. The CDR3 has 18 amino acids. Germline CDR1 reads MNHEY; CDR2 reads SMNVEV (reference sequence).

The chain recombines TRBV25-1 with TRBJ1-2; D unresolved. CDR1 is MGHDK, CDR2 SYGVNS, per germline. Trimming shortened V by 11 bases and J by 7 bases, and 17 bases separated the two germline ends. There are 12 residues in the CDR3. The CDR3 here is CASMRVGAGYTF. The CDR3 DNA reads TGTGCCTCTATGCGGGTAGGAGCTGGCTACACCTTC.

The rearrangement uses TRBV28 and TRBJ1-5; 10 bases are shared with TRBD1. The CDR3 extends over 16 amino acids. Losses at the gene ends were 5 bases for V and 3 bases for J; bases not matched to a gene: 7. Germline lookup yields CDR1 MDHEN and CDR2 SYDVKM. CDR3 sequence reads: CASSTGTGVINQPQHF. The CDR3, as DNA: TGTGCCAGCAGTACCGGGACAGGGGTAATCAATCAGCCCCAGCATTTT.

The DNA for the CDR3 is TGTGCCAGCAGTTTTCTCCGACAGGGTACTACCTACGAGCAGTACTTC. Protein product: CASSFLRQGTTYEQYF. The rearrangement links TRBV27 to TRBJ2-7, with 7 nucleotides matching TRBD1. The CDR3 contains 16 residues. V was clipped by 3 bases and J by 2 bases; unmatched bases: 10. Germline V lookup: CDR1 MNHEY, CDR2 SMNVEV (reference sequence).

The chain carries TRBV5-6 and TRBJ1-2, with no clear D. The CDR3 contains 15 residues. Trimming removed 7 bases at V and 1 base at J, with 17 bases between. Germline assignment: CDR1 SGHDT and CDR2 YYEEEE. The CDR3: CASLRATDYNYGYTF. CDR3 bases: TGTGCCAGCCTTCGCGCCACAGACTATAACTATGGCTACACCTTC.

The chain carries TRBV19 and TRBJ1-1, with no clear D. The ends were cut back, 10 bases at V and 6 bases at J, with 21 bases in the middle. The CDR3 spans 14 residues. Germline-derived CDR1 and CDR2 are LNHDA and SQIVND (reference sequence). The CDR3 DNA sequence: TGTGCCACGAAAGCGCAATACGGGAGGGCTGAAGCTTTCTTT. The encoded protein is CATKAQYGRAEAFF.

CDR3 sequence: CASMRFPPGVTNTEAFF. CDR3 sequence (DNA): TGTGCCAGCATGAGATTCCCCCCAGGGGTTACGAACACTGAAGCTTTCTTT. The genes are TRBV14 and TRBJ1-1; possibly TRBD1 for D (6 bases). The length of the CDR3 is 17 residues. The V end lost 7 bases, the J end lost 1 base, and 22 bases lay between the germline ends. From germline, CDR1 is SGHDN and CDR2 FVKESK.